This TCR beta chain came from a study of T cell repertoires in aging, cancer and after chemotherapy. General study results and limits: Age-matched healthy donors had significantly more diverse, less clonal blood TCR repertoires than untreated cancer patients.

TRB rearrangements spanning V, D and J were amplified using mixed TRB-A/B primers. Using its own MiXCR run on the multiplex PCR reads, TCRdb lists one record per CDR3 protein. The profile shows about 13,000 distinct CDR3 sequences, 35% to 45% of them singletons. Peripheral blood genomic DNA, not sorted cells or RNA, was the template. This clonotype is medium-sized in the sample. What it recognizes is unknown. Sequences were obtained from blood. The receptor was derived from a human donor in good health. The donor label of this sample is uncertain.

CDR3 in amino acids: CSVEIAVMNTEAFF. The CDR3, as DNA: TGCAGCGTTGAAATCGCTGTGATGAACACTGAAGCTTTCTTT. The rearrangement joins TRBV29-1 to TRBJ1-1, with D uncertain. V dropped 2 bases and J dropped 0 bases, with 10 bases sitting between them. Per the germline V gene, CDR1 is SQVTM and CDR2 is ANQGSEA. This CDR3 comprises 14 residues.